The 30 T cell receptor beta chains listed next were all sequenced from one sample in a study of T-cell reconstitution after alpha-beta-depleted transplantation in children. As it was prepared, the TCRbeta library received unique molecular identifiers. TCRdb redid the calling of the PCR reads with MiXCR, one entry per CDR3 protein. The table lists about 540,000 distinct CDR3 sequences, around 27% of them singletons. This specimen consisted of PBMCs, obtained before TCRalphabeta/CD19-depleted stem cell transplant. Receptors were obtained from a boy younger than two with Wiskott-Aldrich syndrome, due to receive a stem cell transplant.

This clonotype has more than one count but fewer than ten. This rearrangement joins TRBV4-1 to TRBJ2-7; D gene uncertain. V was cut by 2 bases and J by 0 bases, with 11 bases left in between. This CDR3 spans 15 amino acids. From germline, CDR1 is MGHRA and CDR2 YSYEKL. In DNA, the CDR3 is TGCGCCAGCAGCCAACATCCGGCCTACTCCTACGAGCAGTACTTC. The encoded protein is CASSQHPAYSYEQYF.

This clonotype was seen only a few times. The chain links TRBV4-1 to TRBJ2-7; 7 positions agree with TRBD2. Germline-derived CDR1 and CDR2 are MGHRA and YSYEKL. The length of the CDR3 is 15 residues. With V trimmed by 4 bases and J by 6 bases, 12 bases remained unmatched. The DNA for the CDR3 is TGCGCCAGCAGCCCGTTTTCCGGTAGCGGGTCCGAGCAGTACTTC. Protein sequence: CASSPFSGSGSEQYF.

The chain couples TRBV18 to TRBJ1-5, with 9 bases aligning to TRBD1. The CDR3 is 17 amino acids. The J segment lost 2 bases and the V segment lost 3 bases, leaving 8 bases of the junction unmatched. Germline CDR1 and CDR2: KGHSH and LQKENI. CDR3 loop: CASSPGTGRIGNQPQHF. In DNA, the CDR3 is TGTGCCAGCTCACCCGGGACAGGGAGGATAGGCAATCAGCCCCAGCATTTT.

This clonotype was observed a few times. The rearrangement links TRBV28 to TRBJ2-1; TRBD2 matches at 12 bases. This CDR3 spans 15 amino acids. The trim removed 7 bases at V and 5 bases at J, leaving 6 bases unmatched. The V gene's germline CDR1 is MDHEN and CDR2 SYDVKM. The CDR3 sequence: CASTVLAGGNNEQFF. CDR3 nucleotides: TGTGCCAGCACCGTTCTAGCGGGAGGGAACAATGAGCAGTTCTTC.

The chain couples TRBV20-1 to TRBJ2-1, with 12 bases identical to TRBD2. The CDR3 length is 14 residues. J was trimmed by 3 bases and V by 8 bases; bases with no gene match: 5. From germline, CDR1 is DFQATT and CDR2 SNEGSKA (reference sequence). Here the CDR3 reads CSPLAGGHYNEQFF. The CDR3 region has the DNA TGCAGTCCACTAGCGGGAGGCCACTACAATGAGCAGTTCTTC.

The chain carries TRBV5-6 and TRBJ2-2; no reliable D call. The CDR3 contains 16 residues. Trimming stripped 2 bases from V and 4 bases from J, with 15 bases between. CDR1 is SGHDT, CDR2 YYEEEE, per germline. The CDR3 DNA sequence: TGTGCCAGCAGCTTTCGTTCGTTCTGGGGCACCGGGGAGCTGTTTTTT. This sequence encodes CASSFRSFWGTGELFF. The full variable domain, its missing parts supplied by reference TRBV5-6 and TRBJ2-2, is DAGVTQSPTHLIKTRGQQVTLRCSPKSGHDTVSWYQQALGQGPQFIFQYYEEEERQRGNFPDRFSGHQFPNYSSELNVNALLLGDSALYLCASSFRSFWGTGELFFGEGSRLTVL.

V gene TRBV2 combines with J gene TRBJ2-2, with 9 bases that match TRBD1. With 6 bases clipped from V and 4 bases from J, the junction kept 6 bases outside the gene matches. Germline values: CDR1 SNHLY, CDR2 FYNNEI. The CDR3 extends over 15 amino acids. CDR3 loop: CASRVGTGITGELFF. The CDR3 DNA reads as TGTGCCAGCAGGGTGGGGACAGGGATCACCGGGGAGCTGTTTTTT. Using reference TRBV2 and TRBJ2-2 for the parts outside the CDR3, the full variable domain is EPEVTQTPSHQVTQMGQEVILRCVPISNHLYFYWYRQILGQKVEFLVSFYNNEISEKSEIFDDQFSVERPDGSNFTLKIRSTKLEDSAMYFCASRVGTGITGELFFGEGSRLTVL.

This clonotype was seen a few times. The chain is built from TRBV10-3 and TRBJ2-2; a possible D gene is TRBD2 (6 bases). Germline-derived CDR1 and CDR2 are ENHRY and SYGVKD. CDR3 size: 13 residues. V was clipped by 6 bases and J by 3 bases, with 8 bases between them. The chain's CDR3 is CAIRRLDTGELFF. The CDR3 DNA reads TGTGCCATCAGGCGACTAGACACCGGGGAGCTGTTTTTT.

This clonotype was counted only a few times. The V and J genes are TRBV5-1 and TRBJ2-7; 10 bases map to TRBD2. The CDR3 consists of 16 residues. Germline V CDR1 and CDR2: SGHRS, YFSETQ. V gave up 2 bases and J gave up 5 bases; unmatched junction bases: 10. This CDR3 is CASSLGVSSGGHEQYF. DNA for the CDR3: TGCGCCAGCAGCTTAGGTGTGTCTAGCGGGGGACACGAGCAGTACTTC.

This chain joins TRBV7-3 and TRBJ2-1; 14 positions agree with TRBD2. This CDR3 is built from 18 residues. From germline, CDR1 is SGHTA and CDR2 FQGTGA. J gave up 2 bases and V 6 bases, and 9 bases lay outside the gene matches. DNA of the CDR3: TGTGCCAGCAGGCCGACTAGCGGGAGGGCCGGAACCTACAATGAGCAGTTCTTC. Amino acids: CASRPTSGRAGTYNEQFF.

This clonotype has a count of ten or more. The rearrangement joins TRBV20-1 to TRBJ1-5, with D hard to call. CDR3 length: 12 amino acids. The germline V and J ends were trimmed by 3 bases and 4 bases, with 7 bases remaining between them. Germline CDR1 is DFQATT and CDR2 is SNEGSKA (reference sequence). CDR3 bases: TGCAGTGCTAGGAGACAAAATCAGCCCCAGCATTTT. Encoded protein: CSARRQNQPQHF.

The V gene is TRBV29-1, the J gene TRBJ1-2; perhaps TRBD1 as D (6 bases). Looked up from germline, CDR1 is SQVTM and CDR2 is ANQGSEA. The V end was cut by 7 bases, the J end by 8 bases, with 17 bases between. This CDR3 is built from 12 residues. Written as DNA, the CDR3 is TGCAGCGGTATACAGGGCCGAGGGGGCTACACCTTC. Its translation: CSGIQGRGGYTF.

This clonotype was found a few times. J is TRBJ2-7 and V is TRBV18; TRBD1 matches 8 bases. CDR3 length equals 14 residues. The germline gives CDR1 KGHSH, CDR2 LQKENI. V lost 4 bases, J lost 3 bases, and 5 bases stayed unmatched. CDR3 sequence reads: CASSHGTGNYEQYF. The CDR3 region has the DNA TGTGCCAGCTCACACGGGACAGGAAACTACGAGCAGTACTTC.

CDR3 DNA sequence: TGTGCCAGCAGCTCGTTTGGCGATGTCGTCCAAGAGACCCAGTACTTC. It yields the protein CASSSFGDVVQETQYF. The chain combines TRBV5-6 with TRBJ2-5, with no clear D. V was shortened by 3 bases and J by 1 base, with 16 bases between the two germline ends. CDR1 is SGHDT and CDR2 is YYEEEE in the germline V gene. CDR3 size: 16 residues.

The table lists this clonotype with many counts. V usage is TRBV20-1 and J usage is TRBJ2-5; either TRBD1 or TRBD2 may fit D (5 bases each). The CDR3 consists of 14 residues. Germline values: CDR1 DFQATT, CDR2 SNEGSKA (reference sequence). V shed 5 bases and J shed 2 bases, with 15 bases lying between them. The CDR3: CSAGGRSPQETQYF. CDR3 DNA sequence: TGCAGTGCTGGGGGTAGGAGCCCTCAAGAGACCCAGTACTTC.

This clonotype turned up a few times. A junction end diverges from the germline sequence, so it may reflect a read error. The chain is built from TRBV9 and TRBJ2-7, with D perhaps matching TRBD2 (6 bases). The CDR3 spans 15 residues. The germline CDR1 and CDR2 sequences are SGDLS and YYNGEE. The CDR3 loop reads CASSASPVGGSEQYF. DNA for the CDR3: TGTGCCAGTAGCGCAAGTCCAGTGGGGGGTAGCGAGCAGTACTTC.

This chain links TRBV7-2 with TRBJ1-4; TRBD1 might be the D (5 bases). The CDR3 contains 14 residues. CDR1 and CDR2 from the germline V gene are SGHTA and FQGNSA. V lost 8 bases and J lost 7, with 17 bases in between. The CDR3 protein is CASGPDSYLEKLFF. DNA of the CDR3: TGTGCCAGCGGCCCCGACAGTTACCTTGAAAAACTGTTTTTT.

The chain carries TRBV5-1 and TRBJ2-3; the match to TRBD1 covers 9 bases. The CDR3 sequence is 18 residues long. CDR1 is SGHRS, CDR2 YFSETQ, per germline. Trimming at V came to 4 bases and at J to 4 bases, leaving 16 bases not matched to a gene. The CDR3 nucleotides read TGCGCCAGCAGCCGCCTCCCACGCGTTTGGACAGGGGCAGATACGCAGTATTTT. It codes for CASSRLPRVWTGADTQYF.

The chain recombines TRBV6-2 or TRBV6-3 with TRBJ2-7, with D perhaps matching TRBD1 (5 bases). Trimming pared 6 bases from V and 1 base from J, leaving 16 bases between. The CDR3 consists of 15 residues. CDR1 is MNHEY and CDR2 is SVGEGT in the germline V gene. In DNA form, the CDR3 reads TGTGCCAGCAGCCGGTATCAGGGCCTATCCTACGAGCAGTACTTC. Translated: CASSRYQGLSYEQYF.

The V call is TRBV2, the J call TRBJ2-2, with D perhaps matching TRBD2 (6 bases). The CDR3 is made up of 14 amino acids. The V and J ends lost 6 bases and 4 bases respectively, with 12 bases between them. CDR1 is SNHLY and CDR2 is FYNNEI in the germline V gene. The CDR3 nucleotides are TGTGCCAGCAGGGAACGGGAGCGCACCGGGGAGCTGTTTTTT. It encodes CASRERERTGELFF. The whole variable domain, remainder taken from reference TRBV2 and TRBJ2-2, is EPEVTQTPSHQVTQMGQEVILRCVPISNHLYFYWYRQILGQKVEFLVSFYNNEISEKSEIFDDQFSVERPDGSNFTLKIRSTKLEDSAMYFCASRERERTGELFFGEGSRLTVL.

This chain joins TRBV20-1 and TRBJ2-2; D is possibly TRBD1 (5 bases). V was trimmed by 3 bases and J by 6 bases, leaving 8 bases between them. The CDR3 is 12 amino acids. Looked up from germline, CDR1 is DFQATT and CDR2 is SNEGSKA (reference sequence). The chain's CDR3 is CSARSRAGELFF. The DNA for the CDR3 is TGCAGTGCTAGGAGCAGGGCCGGGGAGCTGTTTTTT.

This clonotype was counted only a few times. The V gene is TRBV7-9, the J gene TRBJ2-6; possibly TRBD2 for D (6 bases). Per the germline V gene, CDR1 is SEHNR and CDR2 is FQNEAQ (reference sequence). The CDR3 spans 16 residues. V was cut by 1 base and J by 2 bases, with 9 bases left in between. In DNA, the CDR3 is TGTGCCAGCAGCTTAGATCCGGGGGCTGGGGCCAACGTCCTGACTTTC. It encodes CASSLDPGAGANVLTF.

This clonotype was detected only a few times. The chain recombines TRBV29-1 with TRBJ2-1; D gene ambiguous. The CDR3 has 13 residues. Germline CDR1 is SQVTM and CDR2 is ANQGSEA. V lost 7 bases to trimming and J lost 5 bases, with 15 bases between them. This CDR3 is CSGTSWLNNEQFF. CDR3 nucleotides: TGCAGCGGAACTTCTTGGCTAAACAATGAGCAGTTCTTC.

The chain links TRBV5-1 to TRBJ2-1; TRBD2 aligns across 11 bases. J lost 9 bases, V lost 4 bases, and 15 bases had no gene match. Germline CDR1 reads SGHRS; CDR2 reads YFSETQ. The CDR3 loop spans 17 amino acids. CDR3 DNA sequence: TGCGCCAGCAGCCTAGAATTTAGCGGGAGGGCCGGGGGTGAGCAGTTCTTC. This codes for CASSLEFSGRAGGEQFF.

The chain uses TRBV12-3 or TRBV12-4 and TRBJ2-1; D is uncertain. V lost 6 bases and J lost 4, with 16 bases in between. CDR3 length: 15 residues. DNA of the CDR3: TGTGCCAGCAGACCAGCCAGACCTCTATACAATGAGCAGTTCTTC. Residues: CASRPARPLYNEQFF.

J is TRBJ2-5 and V is TRBV10-3; no firm D call. V was clipped by 2 bases and J by 0 bases, with 7 bases between them. The germline V gene encodes CDR1 ENHRY and CDR2 SYGVKD. The CDR3 length is 14 residues. CDR3 DNA sequence: TGTGCCATCAGTGAGAAGTTTGACCAAGAGACCCAGTACTTC. It yields the protein CAISEKFDQETQYF.

There are a few counts of this clonotype. The V and J genes are TRBV20-1 and TRBJ1-1, with 7 bases matching TRBD1. The CDR3 covers 15 residues. Germline V CDR1 and CDR2: DFQATT, SNEGSKA (reference sequence). J was trimmed by 5 bases and V by 0 bases; bases with no gene match: 9. CDR3 protein: CSARDPITGDTEAFF. CDR3 in DNA: TGCAGTGCTAGAGATCCCATAACAGGGGATACTGAAGCTTTCTTT.

CDR3 sequence (DNA): TGTGCCACCAGGCTTCAACAGGGGAGTGAAAAACTGTTTTTT. It translates to CATRLQQGSEKLFF. This chain connects TRBV15 to TRBJ1-4; TRBD1 agrees at 7 bases. V lost 6 bases, J lost 7 bases, and 8 bases stayed unmatched. The CDR3 loop spans 14 amino acids. Germline V gene lookup returns CDR1 LNHNV and CDR2 YYDKDF (reference sequence).

V gene TRBV29-1 combines with J gene TRBJ2-1, with TRBD1 as a possible D gene (6 bases). Germline-derived CDR1 and CDR2 are SQVTM and ANQGSEA. V lost 2 bases and J 0 bases, leaving 11 bases between the germline ends. This CDR3 spans 15 amino acids. In DNA, the CDR3 is TGCAGCGTTGAACACAAGACAGGCTCCTACAATGAGCAGTTCTTC. Translated: CSVEHKTGSYNEQFF.

This clonotype came up a few times. The chain is built from TRBV15 and TRBJ1-6, with 9 positions matching TRBD1. In germline, CDR1 is LNHNV, CDR2 YYDKDF (reference sequence). Trimming took 1 base from V and 8 from J; bases not matched to a gene: 3. The CDR3 spans 15 residues. The CDR3 loop is CATSRVWTGDSPLHF. In nucleotides, the CDR3 is TGTGCCACCAGCAGAGTGTGGACAGGGGATTCACCCCTCCACTTT.